A selection of T cell receptor beta chains follows, all from one sample in a study of technical replicates of blood from several donors. Clones were sequenced by immunoSEQ multiplex PCR, and TCRdb holds only the in-frame ones, with some missing. The sample holds roughly 15,000 clones, over 75% seen once. Sequenced material: PBMCs. Every receptor here comes from a human donor in good health. Each CDR3 is given with its conserved first and last residue. D genes are given only for firm matches. The size field is filled for only some rows; it gives once, few, many or a size class.

j_call d_call v_call clone_size cdr3_aa cdr3_nt
TRBJ2-5 - TRBV10-3 few CASGGRRVEQETQYF TGTGCCTCAGGGGGGAGGCGGGTGGAACAAGAGACCCAGTACTTC
TRBJ1-1 - TRBV5-8 - CASNRDMDAEAFF TGTGCCAGCAACCGGGACATGGACGCTGAAGCTTTCTTT
TRBJ2-5 TRBD2 TRBV7-7 - CASSLGEGGTETQYF TGTGCCAGCAGCTTAGGGGAGGGAGGTACAGAGACCCAGTACTTC
TRBJ2-2 - TRBV7-9 - CASSFPGPPGAGELFF TGTGCCAGCAGTTTCCCGGGACCACCGGGGGCCGGGGAGCTGTTTTTT
TRBJ2-7 - TRBV29-1 - CSVVRESYEQYF TGCAGCGTTGTTCGGGAGTCGTACGAGCAGTACTTC
TRBJ2-1 - TRBV29-1 once CSVVLDTLYNEQFF TGCAGCGTTGTTTTGGACACATTATACAATGAGCAGTTCTTC
TRBJ2-1 TRBD2 TRBV19 - CASSIIAGGSGKSSYNEQFF TGTGCCAGTAGTATAATAGCGGGAGGTAGCGGGAAGAGCTCCTACAATGAGCAGTTCTTC
TRBJ2-7 TRBD2 TRBV7-8 once CASSVGQASGSSYEQYF TGTGCCAGCAGCGTGGGCCAAGCTAGCGGGAGCTCCTACGAGCAGTACTTC
TRBJ2-2 - TRBV4-1 few CASSQEWRSGELFF TGCGCCAGCAGCCAAGAATGGAGATCTGGGGAGCTGTTTTTT
TRBJ2-7 - TRBV6-1 - CASSEGPSETYEQYF TGTGCCAGCAGTGAAGGGCCTAGCGAGACCTACGAGCAGTACTTC
TRBJ2-5 - TRBV29-1 - CSVELGAGTQYF TGCAGCGTTGAATTGGGGGCAGGCACCCAGTACTTC
TRBJ1-5 - TRBV6-1 few CASTFRDQPQHF TGTGCCAGCACGTTCAGGGATCAGCCCCAGCATTTT
TRBJ1-2 - TRBV6-5 - CASSIGGDLGYTF TGTGCCAGCAGTATCGGAGGGGATCTTGGCTACACCTTC
TRBJ2-1 - TRBV5-1 once CASSPTAGEQFF TGCGCCAGCAGCCCCACAGCGGGCGAGCAGTTCTTC
TRBJ2-7 TRBD2 TRBV2 - CASISSTSGMNEQYF TGTGCCAGCATTTCGAGCACTAGCGGGATGAACGAGCAGTACTTC
TRBJ2-1 - TRBV5-6 - CASSLVGGRAYNEQFF TGTGCCAGCAGCTTGGTTGGTGGGCGAGCTTACAATGAGCAGTTCTTC
TRBJ2-5 TRBD2 TRBV10-1 - CASSEGGGGKTQYF TGCGCCAGCAGTGAAGGCGGGGGTGGAAAGACCCAGTACTTC
TRBJ2-5 TRBD2 TRBV18 - CASSPPETSGETQYF TGTGCCAGCTCACCACCGGAGACTAGCGGGGAGACCCAGTACTTC
TRBJ1-4 TRBD1 TRBV6-1 - CASSGLGTANEKLFF TGTGCCAGCAGTGGACTCGGGACAGCTAATGAAAAACTGTTTTTT
TRBJ1-2 TRBD1 TRBV5-1 - CASSLGAGGTNYGYTF TGCGCCAGCAGCTTGGGGGCAGGGGGCACTAACTATGGCTACACCTTC
TRBJ2-3 - TRBV4-1 - CASSQGAGGVGTDTQYF TGCGCCAGCAGCCAAGGTGCGGGTGGGGTAGGCACAGATACGCAGTATTTT
TRBJ1-3 - TRBV30 - CAWQGNSGNTIYF TGTGCCTGGCAGGGTAACTCTGGAAACACCATATATTTT
TRBJ2-3 TRBD2 TRBV6-5 - CASSLGRTSGSDTQYF TGTGCCAGCAGTTTAGGCCGGACTAGCGGGAGTGATACGCAGTATTTT
TRBJ2-5 - TRBV7-9 - CASSYFGGETQYF TGTGCCAGCAGCTACTTTGGTGGTGAGACCCAGTACTTC
TRBJ2-1 TRBD2 TRBV7-8 - CASSLSGTSGLYNEQFF TGTGCCAGCAGCTTGTCCGGGACTAGCGGATTATACAATGAGCAGTTCTTC
TRBJ2-7 TRBD2 TRBV11-2 - CASSLGRGRARYEQYF TGTGCCAGCAGCTTAGGTCGCGGGAGGGCCCGGTACGAGCAGTACTTC
TRBJ1-2 - TRBV5-6 - CASMVRGDFGCTF TGTGCCAGCATGGTGAGAGGGGACTTTGGCTGCACCTTC
TRBJ2-7 - TRBV28 - CASTSGSSLEQYF TGTGCCAGCACTTCAGGATCCTCGCTGGAGCAGTACTTC
TRBJ1-1 - TRBV6-5 - CASRPVDRHTEAFF TGTGCCAGCAGACCTGTGGACAGACACACTGAAGCTTTCTTT
TRBJ1-4 TRBD1 TRBV30 few CAWSLLDREVEKLFF TGTGCCTGGAGTTTATTGGACAGGGAGGTGGAAAAACTGTTTTTT
TRBJ2-1 - TRBV7-6 - CASSLVSGTLYNEQFF TGTGCCAGCAGCTTAGTTTCCGGGACACTCTACAATGAGCAGTTCTTC
TRBJ1-5 - TRBV19 - CASNLGQDQPQHF TGTGCCAGTAATCTGGGGCAGGATCAGCCCCAGCATTTT
TRBJ2-7 TRBD2 TRBV7-3 - CASSPNSGRAEQYF TGTGCCAGCAGCCCCAACAGCGGGAGGGCGGAGCAGTACTTC
TRBJ2-7 - TRBV6-5 - CASSYATRSYEQYF TGTGCCAGCAGTTACGCGACTAGGTCCTACGAGCAGTACTTC
TRBJ1-2 - TRBV18 few CASSPDSYGYTF TGTGCCAGCTCACCGGACAGTTATGGCTACACCTTC
TRBJ2-7 TRBD2 TRBV5-6 - CASSFIGRYEQYF TGTGCCAGCAGCTTTATCGGGAGGTACGAGCAGTACTTC
TRBJ2-3 - TRBV11-2 - CASSLGGRNPYSTDTQYF TGTGCCAGCAGCTTAGGAGGAAGGAACCCCTACTCGACGGATACGCAGTATTTT
TRBJ2-2 - TRBV5-8 once CASSLGVGSGTGELFF TGTGCCAGCAGCTTGGGTGTCGGCTCGGGCACCGGGGAGCTGTTTTTT
TRBJ1-2 - TRBV6-1 - CASSIQVDYGYTF TGTGCCAGCAGTATCCAGGTGGACTATGGCTACACCTTC
TRBJ2-7 - TRBV11-2 - CASSLVGQGSYEQYF TGTGCCAGCAGCTTAGTTGGCCAGGGATCCTACGAGCAGTACTTC
TRBJ1-5 TRBD1 TRBV29-1 - CSVTGTDSNQPQHF TGCAGCGTCACCGGGACAGATAGCAATCAGCCCCAGCATTTT
TRBJ2-1 TRBD2 TRBV6-4 - CASSRGGGLAAKNEQFF TGTGCCAGCAGTCGCGGGGGAGGACTAGCGGCAAAAAATGAGCAGTTCTTC
TRBJ2-1 TRBD1 TRBV19 - CASSHDRERGSYNEQFF TGTGCCAGTAGTCATGACAGGGAAAGAGGGTCCTACAATGAGCAGTTCTTC